These T cell receptor beta chains were read from a single sample in a study of cytomegalovirus exposure and HLA in healthy donors. The data were produced by immunoSEQ multiplex PCR, yet TCRdb's version contains in-frame clones alone and is incomplete. The data hold about 150,000 clones, with about 64% observed a single time. The specimen was PBMCs. These receptors all come from a woman aged 60 to 75 in good health and CMV-seropositive. CDR3s include the opening cysteine and the closing phenylalanine or tryptophan. Each record gives: CDR3 length, J gene, clone size, V gene, D gene, CDR3 protein, CDR3 DNA. D genes are given only for firm matches. The size of a clone is reported for some rows only, either as once, few or many, or as a class for expanded clones.

cdr3_length: 14
j_call: TRBJ2-2
clone_size: NA
v_call: TRBV19
d_call: TRBD1
cdr3_aa: CASEGQANTGELFF
cdr3_nt: TGTGCCAGTGAGGGACAGGCGAACACCGGGGAGCTGTTTTTT

cdr3_length: 14
j_call: TRBJ1-1
clone_size: NA
v_call: TRBV10-3
d_call: NA
cdr3_aa: CAIKEAGVATEAFF
cdr3_nt: TGTGCCATCAAGGAGGCGGGGGTTGCAACTGAAGCTTTCTTT

cdr3_length: 15
j_call: TRBJ2-3
clone_size: once
v_call: TRBV6-1
d_call: TRBD1
cdr3_aa: CASSETGGLADTQYF
cdr3_nt: TGTGCCAGCAGCGAGACAGGGGGCTTAGCAGATACGCAGTATTTT

cdr3_length: 15
j_call: TRBJ2-7
clone_size: NA
v_call: TRBV7-9
d_call: TRBD2
cdr3_aa: CASSSLSGGVNEQYF
cdr3_nt: TGTGCCAGCAGCTCGCTGTCGGGAGGGGTCAACGAGCAGTACTTC

cdr3_length: 11
j_call: TRBJ1-2
clone_size: NA
v_call: TRBV20-1
d_call: NA
cdr3_aa: CSARTGMRYTF
cdr3_nt: TGCAGTGCTCGTACAGGGATGCGCTACACCTTC

cdr3_length: 15
j_call: TRBJ2-3
clone_size: NA
v_call: TRBV5-4
d_call: TRBD2
cdr3_aa: CASSLSAGEADTQYF
cdr3_nt: TGTGCCAGCAGCTTGTCAGCGGGAGAGGCAGATACGCAGTATTTT

cdr3_length: 15
j_call: TRBJ2-3
clone_size: few
v_call: TRBV5-1
d_call: NA
cdr3_aa: CASSLQGTSTDTQYF
cdr3_nt: TGCGCCAGCAGCTTGCAGGGAACTAGCACAGATACGCAGTATTTT

cdr3_length: 15
j_call: TRBJ2-7
clone_size: NA
v_call: TRBV4-2
d_call: NA
cdr3_aa: CASSQGLGDSYEQYF
cdr3_nt: TGTGCCAGCAGCCAAGGTTTAGGGGACTCCTACGAGCAGTACTTC

cdr3_length: 13
j_call: TRBJ2-7
clone_size: NA
v_call: TRBV7-2
d_call: NA
cdr3_aa: CASSPRSEAGQYF
cdr3_nt: TGTGCCAGCAGCCCTCGTTCTGAGGCGGGGCAGTACTTC

cdr3_length: 16
j_call: TRBJ1-3
clone_size: NA
v_call: TRBV28
d_call: NA
cdr3_aa: CASSLLPSPRENTIYF
cdr3_nt: TGTGCCAGCAGTTTATTACCAAGTCCTCGAGAAAACACCATATATTTT

cdr3_length: 11
j_call: TRBJ1-2
clone_size: NA
v_call: TRBV20-1
d_call: TRBD1
cdr3_aa: CSASTGGGYTF
cdr3_nt: TGCAGTGCTTCAACAGGGGGAGGCTACACCTTC

cdr3_length: 16
j_call: TRBJ2-5
clone_size: NA
v_call: TRBV19
d_call: TRBD2
cdr3_aa: CASSIGGLAGQETQYF
cdr3_nt: TGTGCCAGTAGTATCGGTGGACTAGCGGGACAAGAGACCCAGTACTTC

cdr3_length: 15
j_call: TRBJ2-1
clone_size: NA
v_call: TRBV7-2
d_call: TRBD2
cdr3_aa: CASSQTSDSYNEQFF
cdr3_nt: TGTGCCAGCAGCCAGACTAGCGACTCCTACAATGAGCAGTTCTTC

cdr3_length: 13
j_call: TRBJ2-2
clone_size: NA
v_call: TRBV5-1
d_call: NA
cdr3_aa: CASSLVVTGELFF
cdr3_nt: TGCGCCAGCAGCTTGGTAGTCACCGGGGAGCTGTTTTTT

cdr3_length: 16
j_call: TRBJ2-1
clone_size: NA
v_call: TRBV28
d_call: TRBD1
cdr3_aa: CASSSTGAVPPNEQFF
cdr3_nt: TGTGCCAGCAGCTCTACAGGGGCAGTCCCCCCCAATGAGCAGTTCTTC

cdr3_length: 13
j_call: TRBJ2-7
clone_size: NA
v_call: TRBV28
d_call: TRBD2
cdr3_aa: CASRAGLGNEQYF
cdr3_nt: TGTGCCAGCAGGGCAGGACTAGGGAACGAGCAGTACTTC

cdr3_length: 14
j_call: TRBJ2-5
clone_size: NA
v_call: TRBV6-5
d_call: TRBD1
cdr3_aa: CASRATGGRETQYF
cdr3_nt: TGTGCCAGCAGGGCGACAGGGGGCAGGGAGACCCAGTACTTC

cdr3_length: 15
j_call: TRBJ2-7
clone_size: NA
v_call: TRBV7-2
d_call: TRBD1
cdr3_aa: CASSLDAGTGLEQYF
cdr3_nt: TGTGCCAGCAGCTTAGACGCCGGGACAGGTCTCGAGCAGTACTTC

cdr3_length: 16
j_call: TRBJ2-3
clone_size: NA
v_call: TRBV9
d_call: TRBD2
cdr3_aa: CASSVSSGRAGDTQYF
cdr3_nt: TGTGCCAGCAGCGTTTCTAGCGGGAGGGCCGGAGATACGCAGTATTTT

cdr3_length: 14
j_call: TRBJ2-7
clone_size: NA
v_call: TRBV28
d_call: TRBD1
cdr3_aa: CAKSGQAYTYEQYF
cdr3_nt: TGTGCCAAATCCGGACAGGCGTACACCTACGAGCAGTACTTC

cdr3_length: 14
j_call: TRBJ1-5
clone_size: once
v_call: TRBV13
d_call: TRBD1
cdr3_aa: CASSNRDSDQPQHF
cdr3_nt: TGTGCCAGCAGCAACCGGGACAGCGATCAGCCCCAGCATTTT

cdr3_length: 14
j_call: TRBJ1-1
clone_size: NA
v_call: TRBV13
d_call: NA
cdr3_aa: CASSSHDSDREAFF
cdr3_nt: TGTGCCAGCAGCTCCCATGACTCGGACAGAGAAGCTTTCTTT

cdr3_length: 14
j_call: TRBJ1-4
clone_size: NA
v_call: TRBV28
d_call: TRBD1
cdr3_aa: CASSRQGRDEKLFF
cdr3_nt: TGTGCCAGCAGTCGACAGGGGAGGGATGAAAAACTGTTTTTT

cdr3_length: 15
j_call: TRBJ2-5
clone_size: NA
v_call: TRBV14
d_call: TRBD2
cdr3_aa: CASSHTSTSGTPQYF
cdr3_nt: TGTGCCAGCAGTCACACTTCGACTAGCGGGACGCCCCAGTACTTC

cdr3_length: 14
j_call: TRBJ1-2
clone_size: NA
v_call: TRBV30
d_call: TRBD1
cdr3_aa: CAWSYRVRGYGYTF
cdr3_nt: TGTGCCTGGAGTTATCGAGTCAGGGGGTATGGCTACACCTTC

cdr3_length: 15
j_call: TRBJ2-5
clone_size: NA
v_call: TRBV7-3
d_call: NA
cdr3_aa: CASSLDIGSQETQYF
cdr3_nt: TGTGCCAGCAGCTTAGACATAGGTAGCCAAGAGACCCAGTACTTC

cdr3_length: 14
j_call: TRBJ2-7
clone_size: NA
v_call: TRBV11-3
d_call: NA
cdr3_aa: CASSLQGAPHEQYF
cdr3_nt: TGTGCCAGCAGCTTACAGGGTGCCCCCCACGAGCAGTACTTC

cdr3_length: 16
j_call: TRBJ1-2
clone_size: NA
v_call: TRBV6-5
d_call: TRBD1
cdr3_aa: CASSSLTGGINYGYTF
cdr3_nt: TGTGCCAGCAGTTCCCTTACAGGGGGCATCAACTATGGCTACACCTTC

cdr3_length: 8
j_call: TRBJ2-5
clone_size: NA
v_call: TRBV20-1
d_call: NA
cdr3_aa: CSAMYQYF
cdr3_nt: TGCAGTGCTATGTACCAGTACTTC

cdr3_length: 15
j_call: TRBJ2-3
clone_size: NA
v_call: TRBV18
d_call: NA
cdr3_aa: CASSTGTSGSDTQYF
cdr3_nt: TGTGCCAGCTCGACTGGGACTTCGGGTTCAGATACGCAGTATTTT

cdr3_length: 16
j_call: TRBJ2-3
clone_size: few
v_call: TRBV7-7
d_call: TRBD2
cdr3_aa: CASSPGLAGEIDTQYF
cdr3_nt: TGTGCTAGCAGCCCCGGACTAGCGGGAGAGATAGATACGCAGTATTTT

cdr3_length: 12
j_call: TRBJ2-1
clone_size: NA
v_call: TRBV30
d_call: NA
cdr3_aa: CAWSVHGGEQFF
cdr3_nt: TGTGCCTGGAGTGTACATGGAGGTGAGCAGTTCTTC

cdr3_length: 13
j_call: TRBJ2-7
clone_size: NA
v_call: TRBV10-3
d_call: TRBD2
cdr3_aa: CAISVSGSYEQYF
cdr3_nt: TGTGCCATCAGTGTAAGCGGGAGCTACGAGCAGTACTTC

cdr3_length: 13
j_call: TRBJ1-2
clone_size: NA
v_call: TRBV5-1
d_call: TRBD1
cdr3_aa: CASSLGQGTGYTF
cdr3_nt: TGCGCCAGCAGCTTGGGACAGGGGACTGGCTACACCTTC

cdr3_length: 17
j_call: TRBJ2-1
clone_size: few
v_call: TRBV19
d_call: TRBD1
cdr3_aa: CASSTHTDRGKYNEQFF
cdr3_nt: TGTGCCAGTAGTACCCATACGGACAGGGGGAAATACAATGAGCAGTTCTTC

cdr3_length: 16
j_call: TRBJ2-1
clone_size: NA
v_call: TRBV9
d_call: NA
cdr3_aa: CASSDWPRTPRGEQFF
cdr3_nt: TGTGCCAGCAGCGACTGGCCCCGGACCCCTAGAGGGGAGCAGTTCTTC

cdr3_length: 15
j_call: TRBJ1-1
clone_size: NA
v_call: TRBV28
d_call: NA
cdr3_aa: CASSLWAGARTEAFF
cdr3_nt: TGTGCCAGCAGTTTATGGGCGGGCGCCCGTACTGAAGCTTTCTTT

cdr3_length: 16
j_call: TRBJ2-7
clone_size: NA
v_call: TRBV15
d_call: NA
cdr3_aa: CATSRDRAGGSYEQYF
cdr3_nt: TGTGCCACCAGCAGAGATCGGGCTGGGGGCTCCTACGAGCAGTACTTC

cdr3_length: 18
j_call: TRBJ2-3
clone_size: NA
v_call: TRBV7-2
d_call: NA
cdr3_aa: CASSLAGKGGTSTDTQYF
cdr3_nt: TGTGCCAGCAGCTTAGCTGGGAAGGGGGGGACTAGCACAGATACGCAGTATTTT